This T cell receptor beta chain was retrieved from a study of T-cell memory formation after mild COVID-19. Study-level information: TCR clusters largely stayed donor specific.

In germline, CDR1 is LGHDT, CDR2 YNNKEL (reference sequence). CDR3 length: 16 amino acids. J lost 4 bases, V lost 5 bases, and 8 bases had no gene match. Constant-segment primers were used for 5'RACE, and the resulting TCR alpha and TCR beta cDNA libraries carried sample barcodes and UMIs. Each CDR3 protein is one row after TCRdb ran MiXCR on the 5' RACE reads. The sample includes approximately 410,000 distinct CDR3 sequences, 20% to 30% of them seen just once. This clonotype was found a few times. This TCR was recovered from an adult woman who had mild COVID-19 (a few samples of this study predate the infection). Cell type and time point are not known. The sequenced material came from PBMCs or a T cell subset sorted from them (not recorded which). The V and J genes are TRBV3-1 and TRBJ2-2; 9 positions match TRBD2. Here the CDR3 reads CASSVSGGTSTGELFF. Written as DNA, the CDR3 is TGTGCCAGCAGCGTCAGCGGGGGGACCTCCACCGGGGAGCTGTTTTTT.